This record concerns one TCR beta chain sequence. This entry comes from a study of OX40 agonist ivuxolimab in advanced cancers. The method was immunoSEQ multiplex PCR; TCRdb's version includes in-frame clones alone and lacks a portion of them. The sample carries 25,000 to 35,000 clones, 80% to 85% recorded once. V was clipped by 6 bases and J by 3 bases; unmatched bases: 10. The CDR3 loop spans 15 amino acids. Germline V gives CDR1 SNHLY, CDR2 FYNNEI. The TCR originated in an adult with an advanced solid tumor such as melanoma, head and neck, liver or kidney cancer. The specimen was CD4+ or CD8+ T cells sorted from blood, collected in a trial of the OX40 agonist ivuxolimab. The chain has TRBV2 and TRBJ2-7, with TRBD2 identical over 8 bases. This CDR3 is CASRSPSGPLYEQYF. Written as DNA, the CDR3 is TGTGCCAGCAGGTCGCCTAGCGGGCCCCTCTACGAGCAGTACTTC.